Listed here are 15 T cell receptor beta chains from one sample, sequenced in a study of cytomegalovirus exposure and HLA in healthy donors. The PCR made use of 60 Vbeta and 13 Jbeta primers. The repertoire was sequenced with immunoSEQ multiplex PCR; TCRdb's copy has only in-frame clones and lacks some. This repertoire shows a few hundred thousand clones, approximately 80% found once; its top ten account for 1.1% to 1.5%. The material sequenced was PBMCs. Every receptor here comes from a girl under 18 in good health and CMV-seronegative.

The V gene is TRBV4-3, the J gene TRBJ2-7; 9 bases agree with TRBD2. Trimming at V came to 0 bases and at J to 0 bases, leaving 9 bases not matched to a gene. The CDR3 has 18 amino acids. Germline V gene sequence: CDR1 LGHNA, CDR2 YSLEER. Here the CDR3 reads CASSQEPQRGDYSYEQYF. CDR3 DNA sequence: TGCGCCAGCAGCCAAGAACCTCAGCGGGGGGACTACTCCTACGAGCAGTACTTC.

CDR3 nucleotide sequence: TGTGCCAGTAGTAAAAGGTCATTTGGGGCGCAGCCCCAGCATTTT. This encodes CASSKRSFGAQPQHF. The chain is built from TRBV19 and TRBJ1-5; D is perhaps TRBD1 (5 bases). V lost 4 bases to trimming and J lost 7 bases, with 17 bases between them. CDR1 and CDR2 from the germline V gene are LNHDA and SQIVND (reference sequence). The CDR3 is 15 residues long.

The V gene is TRBV4-3, the J gene TRBJ1-5; TRBD1 agrees at 8 bases. With 2 bases clipped from V and 4 bases from J, the junction kept 1 base outside the gene matches. The CDR3 runs 14 residues. Germline V gene lookup returns CDR1 LGHNA and CDR2 YSLEER. The CDR3 loop reads CASSQRTGNQPQHF. The DNA for the CDR3 is TGCGCCAGCAGCCAACGGACAGGGAATCAGCCCCAGCATTTT.

This chain connects TRBV28 to TRBJ2-7, with 9 bases aligning to TRBD1. There are 14 residues in the CDR3. With 6 bases clipped from V and 4 bases from J, the junction kept 7 bases outside the gene matches. Germline loops: CDR1 MDHEN, CDR2 SYDVKM. In DNA, the CDR3 is TGTGCCAGCAGCAGTACAGGGGGCAGGTACGAGCAGTACTTC. Protein product: CASSSTGGRYEQYF.

The rearrangement links TRBV5-4 to TRBJ1-2, with a possible D match to TRBD1 (6 bases). Looked up from germline, CDR1 is SGHNT and CDR2 is YYREEE (reference sequence). Trimming cost V 5 bases and J 1 base, with 9 bases left between them. The CDR3 spans 13 residues. In DNA, the CDR3 is TGTGCCAGCAGGGAACAGGGTAACTATGGCTACACCTTC. Translation: CASREQGNYGYTF.

The rearrangement joins TRBV7-9 to TRBJ2-5; the match to TRBD2 covers 11 bases. CDR1 is SEHNR, CDR2 FQNEAQ, per germline (reference sequence). V was pared by 5 bases and J by 1 base, with 9 bases of the junction left unmatched. This CDR3 is 17 amino acids long. This chain's CDR3 is CASSVLAGAPIQETQYF. The CDR3, as DNA: TGTGCCAGCAGCGTACTAGCGGGGGCGCCCATCCAAGAGACCCAGTACTTC.

The chain couples TRBV7-2 to TRBJ1-1; the D gene is possibly TRBD1 (5 bases). Per the germline V gene, CDR1 is SGHTA and CDR2 is FQGNSA. This CDR3 contains 14 residues. The V and J ends lost 4 bases and 2 bases respectively, with 11 bases between them. CDR3 nucleotide sequence: TGTGCCAGCAGCTCCCGACAGCCAAACACTGAAGCTTTCTTT. This encodes CASSSRQPNTEAFF.

The chain uses TRBV12-2 and TRBJ2-7; the table's TRBD2 call for D was not verified on the DNA. TRBV12-2 is tagged as a pseudogene. CDR3 size: 15 residues. CDR3 sequence reads: CASRWTSGRRGEQYF. The CDR3 nucleotides read TGTGCAAGTCGCTGGACTAGCGGGAGGCGGGGGGAGCAGTACTTC.

A single count supports this clone. The rearrangement joins TRBV4-1 to TRBJ2-7; TRBD2 is a possible D gene (5 bases). Germline assignment: CDR1 MGHRA and CDR2 YSYEKL. V lost 0 bases, J lost 1 base, and 10 bases lay in between. The CDR3 spans 15 residues. The CDR3 loop is CASSQERTVSYEQYF. Written as DNA, the CDR3 is TGCGCCAGCAGCCAAGAGCGGACTGTATCCTACGAGCAGTACTTC.

This chain connects TRBV4-2 to TRBJ2-3; 9 bases agree with TRBD2. Unmatched junction bases numbered 8, after V lost 0 bases and J lost 1 base. Per the germline V gene, CDR1 is LGHNA and CDR2 is YNFKEQ. The CDR3 is made up of 18 amino acids. Here the CDR3 reads CASSQDRSGGFRTDTQYF. Here the CDR3 DNA reads TGTGCCAGCAGCCAAGATAGGAGCGGGGGGTTTCGCACAGATACGCAGTATTTT.

J is TRBJ1-2 and V is TRBV6-1; 7 nucleotides match TRBD1. Trimming at V came to 6 bases and at J to 3 bases, leaving 7 bases not matched to a gene. CDR3 size: 14 residues. Per the germline V gene, CDR1 is MNHNS and CDR2 is SASEGT. The CDR3 sequence: CASRVQGPYYGYTF. In DNA, the CDR3 is TGTGCCAGCAGAGTACAGGGGCCTTACTATGGCTACACCTTC.

Only a few counts were recorded for this clone. This sequence joins TRBV6-1 and TRBJ2-2; D is perhaps TRBD1 (6 bases). The CDR3 length is 15 residues. Germline V gene data show CDR1 as MNHNS and CDR2 as SASEGT. The V gene lost 5 bases and the J gene lost 7 bases, with 17 bases spanning the gap. The CDR3 DNA follows: TGTGCCAGCAGTACTAATCAGGGGATTGGCGGGGAGCTGTTTTTT. It yields the protein CASSTNQGIGGELFF.

This rearrangement joins TRBV6-1 to TRBJ2-5; 9 nucleotides align to TRBD1. Trimming cost V 6 bases and J 8 bases; bases outside gene matches: 10. CDR3 length: 14 amino acids. The germline CDR1 and CDR2 sequences are MNHNS and SASEGT. In DNA form, the CDR3 reads TGTGCCAGCAGCGAGACAGGGGGAGGGGGCACCCAGTACTTC. It translates to CASSETGGGGTQYF.

The chain couples TRBV11-2 to TRBJ1-1, with 7 bases lining up with TRBD1. CDR3 length: 15 residues. The germline V gene encodes CDR1 SGHAT and CDR2 FQNNGV. V was clipped by 5 bases and J by 5 bases; unmatched bases: 11. As DNA, the CDR3 is TGTGCCAGCAGCGCGAAACGGGACAGAAGGACTGAAGCTTTCTTT. Amino acids: CASSAKRDRRTEAFF.

The chain couples TRBV27 to TRBJ2-7; 8 nucleotides agree with TRBD1. The J segment lost 3 bases and the V segment lost 6 bases, leaving 7 bases of the junction unmatched. Germline-derived CDR1 and CDR2 are MNHEY and SMNVEV (reference sequence). This CDR3 has 14 residues. The CDR3 DNA sequence: TGTGCCAGCAGAGATGGACAGGGAATCTACGAGCAGTACTTC. This gives the protein CASRDGQGIYEQYF.